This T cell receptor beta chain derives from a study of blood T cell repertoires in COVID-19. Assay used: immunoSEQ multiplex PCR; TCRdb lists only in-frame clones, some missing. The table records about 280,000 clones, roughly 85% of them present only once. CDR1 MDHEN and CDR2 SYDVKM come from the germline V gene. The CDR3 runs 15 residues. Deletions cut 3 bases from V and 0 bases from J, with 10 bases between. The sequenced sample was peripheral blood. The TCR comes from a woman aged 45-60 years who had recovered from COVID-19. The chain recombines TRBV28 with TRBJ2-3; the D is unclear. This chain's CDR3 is CASSFLVDSTDTQYF. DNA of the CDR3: TGTGCCAGCAGTTTTCTAGTAGATAGCACAGATACGCAGTATTTT.